These 5 T cell receptor beta chains share one sample of origin, sequenced in a study of T cells in Graves' hyperthyroidism and ophthalmopathy. What was amplified from RNA transcripts were TCR beta CDR3 regions. During a first-round RT-PCR of the TCR CDR3, the HTBI primer set was used. A single record per CDR3 protein comes from TCRdb applying MiXCR to the multiplex PCR reads. The profile covers hundreds of thousands of distinct CDR3 sequences, with less than 15% appearing a single time and about 10% taken by the ten largest. Sequenced material: blood. The receptors stem from a woman younger than 30 with Graves' hyperthyroidism.

This clonotype was counted at least ten times. This rearrangement joins TRBV20-1 to TRBJ2-1; 11 bases are a match to TRBD2. The CDR3 covers 14 residues. V lost 1 base to trimming and J lost 4 bases; unmatched junction nucleotides: 0. Germline assignment: CDR1 DFQATT and CDR2 SNEGSKA (reference sequence). The CDR3 sequence is CSARGLAGYNEQFF. DNA of the CDR3: TGCAGTGCTAGAGGACTAGCGGGATACAATGAGCAGTTCTTC.

This clonotype has ten or more counts. J is TRBJ2-7 and V is TRBV2; 8 nucleotides match TRBD2. J lost 2 bases, V lost 8 bases, and 8 bases had no gene match. Germline CDR1 and CDR2: SNHLY and FYNNEI. The CDR3 contains 14 residues. The CDR3 DNA sequence: TGTGCCAGCCGAGCGGGGGCGTCCACCTACGAGCAGTACTTC. This sequence encodes CASRAGASTYEQYF.

This clonotype occurred many times. The V call is TRBV18, the J call TRBJ1-2, with TRBD1 matching over 7 bases. This CDR3 spans 13 amino acids. Germline CDR1 reads KGHSH; CDR2 reads LQKENI. Trimming cost V 2 bases and J 3 bases; bases outside gene matches: 0. CDR3 in DNA: TGTGCCAGCTCACCAACAGGGGACTATGGCTACACCTTC. Protein sequence: CASSPTGDYGYTF.

This clonotype was observed at least ten times. The chain combines TRBV2 with TRBJ2-5; D unclear. The ends were cut back, 4 bases at V and 7 bases at J, with 16 bases in the middle. Germline values: CDR1 SNHLY, CDR2 FYNNEI. This CDR3 spans 14 amino acids. The CDR3 here is CASSVSGNRVTQYF. DNA for the CDR3: TGTGCCAGCAGTGTGTCGGGTAACCGAGTGACCCAGTACTTC.

Only a few counts were recorded for this clonotype. This sequence joins TRBV29-1 and TRBJ2-1; 7 nucleotides agree with TRBD2. V lost 1 base, J lost 4 bases, and 13 bases stayed unmatched. CDR3 length equals 17 residues. Germline V lookup: CDR1 SQVTM, CDR2 ANQGSEA. The DNA of the CDR3 is TGCAGCGTTGAAGGGTGGGCGGCTAGCGGAGCTTACAATGAGCAGTTCTTC. Its protein is CSVEGWAASGAYNEQFF.